This TCR beta chain was recorded in a study of blood T cell repertoires in COVID-19 (dated by TCRdb to the early 2020s). Looking at the study overall: Collaborator samples came from the United States, Italy and Spain and covered acute and convalescent phases of COVID-19. A de-identified subject ID, COVID-19 status, age in years and sex were almost always included in the sample metadata. The dataset comprised deeply sampled blood TCRbeta repertoires from subjects exposed to, actively infected with, or recovered from COVID-19. The prospective study material was composed of cDNA or gDNA derived from T cells, B-cell-depleted T cells, or PBMCs. Where available, HLA class I and class II types were obtained from metadata supplied by the sample provider rather than from assay-based typing. The repertoires were made available in a free public database intended to serve as a resource for research on the immune response to SARS-CoV-2. The samples were drawn from two sources: the first 160 participants of the ongoing ImmuneRACE study, and 1,000 to 1,500 subjects contributed by 6 global collaborators. Findings and caveats that apply to the study as a whole: How much clinical and demographic metadata was included differed by source and by participant, and the metadata was provided uncurated.

In Seattle, one collaborating source enrolled patients while the infection was active and tracked those patients longitudinally over the course of disease. The collaborating institutions used their own protocols to collect whole blood in K2EDTA tubes. For TCRbeta analysis, collaborator samples were shipped as frozen whole blood, as isolated PBMCs, or as DNA extracted from either sample type. TCRbeta CDR3 regions were amplified from genomic DNA by means of the immunoSEQ Assay, a bias-controlled multiplex PCR. Regarding the original processing steps: Nucleated cell counts per sample were estimated from amplification of reference gene primers within the assay. To quantify the absolute abundance of each unique TCRbeta CDR3 rearrangement, sequence reads were collapsed and filtered. For each sample, productive Simpson clonality was calculated as the square root of Simpson's diversity index across productive rearrangements. TCRdb took this table from immuneACCESS and kept in-frame rearrangements with V and J called. Such tables lack part of the clones; where checked against another copy, unresolved V genes explain under half of the gap, and the rest is unexplained. D and trimming come from the DNA, and the V and J calls and clone size come from that table. Across this sample there are 150,000 to 200,000 clones, with about four fifths seen only once. The biggest ten clones account for under 7% of the sample.

Comment on this clone: Its antigen remains unidentified. No much larger clone is present one base from it, and per-base qualities are unavailable.

Sequencing input: peripheral blood. The clonotype was recovered from a woman aged 40 to 50 with COVID-19, enrolled during active disease.

Here the CDR3 is given as CASTGAGKTDTQYF. The nucleotide sequence is given as TGTGCCAGCACAGGGGCCGGGAAGACAGATACGCAGTATTTT. The chain employs TRBV3-1 (or the pseudogene TRBV3-2) and TRBJ2-3; TRBD1 could be the D gene, as 6 bases match. V drops 7 bases and J drops 3 bases, leaving 14 bases in between. For CDR1 and CDR2, the germline V gene (reference sequence) lists LGHDT and YNNKEL. Reading from cysteine to phenylalanine, the CDR3 counts 14 amino acids. The entry retains the CDR3 DNA only, 42 bases that are in frame from base 1.